The clone carrying this TCR beta chain was observed a single time. Its antigen remains unknown. The data derive from a study of blood T cells in healthy people across ages. The authors ran a second PCR of about 7 to 11 cycles using a sample-barcoded 5' primer and a J-beta primer mix. TCRdb re-derived calls from the 5' RACE reads in MiXCR, one entry per CDR3 protein. The repertoire has hundreds of thousands of distinct CDR3 sequences, under 70% of them found once; the top ten carry about two fifths. Study-wide results and caveats: PBMCs went unsorted, and a conclusive naive versus antigen-experienced comparison was therefore prevented.

Germline CDR1 reads SGHNT; CDR2 reads YYREEE (reference sequence). The CDR3 is 15 amino acids. Trimming cost V 0 bases and J 4 bases; bases outside gene matches: 3. Sequences were obtained from blood. J is TRBJ1-1 and V is TRBV5-4; the match to TRBD1 covers 10 bases. This clonotype originated in a man aged 60 to 75 in good health. The CDR3 DNA sequence: TGTGCCAGCAGCTTGGGGACAGGGGGTTTCACTGAAGCTTTCTTT. Residues: CASSLGTGGFTEAFF.